The 25 T cell receptor beta chains given below trace back to one sample, sequenced in a study of T cell responses to AZD1222 COVID-19 vaccine. Libraries were prepared by immunoSEQ multiplex PCR; TCRdb keeps only in-frame clonotypes and omits some of them. The data hold under 150,000 clones, with approximately 89% observed a single time. The material sequenced was peripheral blood, taken on day 0 of AZD1222 vaccination. The origin of the receptors is an adult in good health.

The CDR3 DNA follows: TGTGCCAGCAGTTACACGTTAGGGGATAATTCACCCCTCCACTTT. Amino acids: CASSYTLGDNSPLHF. The chain has TRBV6-6 and TRBJ1-6; a possible D gene is TRBD1 (5 bases). This CDR3 spans 15 amino acids. The germline V and J ends were trimmed by 2 bases and 5 bases, with 10 bases remaining between them. The germline CDR1 and CDR2 sequences are MNHNY and SVGAGI (reference sequence).

V and J are TRBV21-1 and TRBJ1-5; the table's D call, TRBD1, has no DNA check behind it. TRBV21-1 counts as a pseudogene. The CDR3 consists of 13 residues. The CDR3 nucleotides are TGTGCCAGCTGGGGACAGGGAGGTCAGCCCCAGCATTTT. Encoded protein: CASWGQGGQPQHF.

The chain recombines TRBV7-9 with TRBJ2-3; 11 bases line up with TRBD2. The V gene end was trimmed by 5 bases and the J gene end by 2 bases; junction bases not matched to a gene: 12. Germline V gene lookup returns CDR1 SEHNR and CDR2 FQNEAQ (reference sequence). This CDR3 comprises 18 residues. CDR3 DNA: TGTGCCAGCAGCCTCCTTAGACTAGCGGGACTTCTCACAGATACGCAGTATTTT. Translating gives CASSLLRLAGLLTDTQYF.

The V call is TRBV6-4, the J call TRBJ2-1, with 10 bases lining up with TRBD2. Germline V gives CDR1 MRHNA, CDR2 SNTAGT. V shed 3 bases, J shed 8 bases, and the junction held 4 bases outside the gene matches. This CDR3 has 14 residues. The CDR3 DNA is TGTGCCAGCAGTGAAAGCGGGGGGGCGGATGAGCAGTTCTTC. It yields the protein CASSESGGADEQFF.

The rearrangement uses TRBV28 and TRBJ1-2, with D possibly TRBD1 on 6 matching bases. There are 15 residues in the CDR3. Germline V gene lookup returns CDR1 MDHEN and CDR2 SYDVKM. Trimming pared 5 bases from V and 4 bases from J, leaving 17 bases between. CDR3 amino acids: CASSTQTGWGYGYTF. The CDR3 coding sequence is TGTGCCAGCAGTACTCAGACAGGCTGGGGCTATGGCTACACCTTC.

The genes are TRBV6-5 and TRBJ1-2; 9 nucleotides match TRBD1. V shed 6 bases and J 5 bases; nucleotides not matched to a gene: 7. The CDR3 extends over 14 amino acids. Germline V CDR1 and CDR2: MNHEY, SVGAGI. CDR3 sequence (DNA): TGTGCCAGCAGAGGACAGGGGAGGGGATATGGCTACACCTTC. Translating it yields CASRGQGRGYGYTF.

V usage is TRBV11-2 and J usage is TRBJ2-5, with 8 bases that match TRBD1. This CDR3 has 14 amino acids. V shed 6 bases, J shed 5 bases, and the junction held 8 bases outside the gene matches. The germline V gene encodes CDR1 SGHAT and CDR2 FQNNGV. For the CDR3, the DNA is TGTGCCAGCAGTTGGACAGGGAGAGGGGAGACCCAGTACTTC. It encodes CASSWTGRGETQYF.

V is TRBV5-1 and J is TRBJ1-6; D may be TRBD1 (5 bases). This CDR3 region has 20 residues. Trimming took 2 bases from V and 3 from J, leaving 24 bases between them. CDR1 is SGHRS and CDR2 is YFSETQ in the germline V gene. The CDR3 here is CASSFGNNAGIALYNSPLHF. DNA for the CDR3: TGCGCCAGCAGCTTCGGGAACAATGCAGGGATAGCACTCTATAATTCACCCCTCCACTTT.

The gene calls are TRBV9 and TRBJ1-2; D might be TRBD1 (6 bases). CDR1 is SGDLS, CDR2 YYNGEE, per germline. Deletions cut 1 base from V and 0 bases from J, with 19 bases between. This CDR3 is built from 18 residues. Written as DNA, the CDR3 is TGTGCCAGCAGCGTAATCCCGGGACATCCGGAAACTAACTATGGCTACACCTTC. Encoded protein: CASSVIPGHPETNYGYTF.

The CDR3 here is CASSLEGRGDTQYF. In nucleotides, the CDR3 is TGTGCCAGCAGCTTAGAGGGTAGGGGGGATACGCAGTATTTT. The chain joins TRBV7-8 to TRBJ2-3; perhaps TRBD1 as D (6 bases). V dropped 1 base and J dropped 6 bases, with 11 bases sitting between them. CDR1 is SGHVS and CDR2 is FQNEAQ in the germline V gene. The CDR3 runs to 14 residues.

The J gene is TRBJ2-5, the V gene TRBV5-6; 13 positions match TRBD2. Trimming took 5 bases from V and 2 from J; bases not matched to a gene: 3. The CDR3 totals 15 residues. Germline V gene sequence: CDR1 SGHDT, CDR2 YYEEEE. In nucleotides, the CDR3 is TGTGCCAGCAGTGCACTAGCGGGGGGGCAAGAGACCCAGTACTTC. It specifies CASSALAGGQETQYF.

The CDR3 spells CASSPRTSGGEDTQYF. The CDR3 DNA reads TGTGCCAGCAGCCCCCGGACTAGCGGGGGGGAGGATACGCAGTATTTT. The chain recombines TRBV7-2 with TRBJ2-3; 15 bases fit TRBD2. V was clipped by 5 bases and J by 6 bases; unmatched bases: 6. CDR3 length equals 16 residues. In germline, CDR1 is SGHTA, CDR2 FQGNSA.

This clone was detected once. This chain connects TRBV4-2 to TRBJ1-6; 7 nucleotides line up with TRBD1. Germline values: CDR1 LGHNA, CDR2 YNFKEQ. The trim removed 11 bases at V and 7 bases at J, leaving 17 bases unmatched. The CDR3 totals 16 residues. In DNA, the CDR3 is TGTGCCTGCTGCCCTTACCACGACAGGGAAAATTCACCCCTCCACTTT. It translates to CACCPYHDRENSPLHF.

The V gene is TRBV7-8, the J gene TRBJ2-5; 9 bases agree with TRBD1. The CDR3 loop spans 12 amino acids. V was clipped by 8 bases and J by 12 bases; unmatched bases: 10. The germline V gene has CDR1 SGHVS and CDR2 FQNEAQ. The CDR3 DNA follows: TGTGCCAGCCCGGGACAGGGAGGCCGGAAGTACTTC. Translated, it gives CASPGQGGRKYF.

This clone was counted only a few times. J is TRBJ2-7 and V is TRBV6-1; TRBD1 matches at 7 bases. The germline V gene has CDR1 MNHNS and CDR2 SASEGT. V gave up 1 base and J gave up 3 bases; unmatched junction bases: 6. This CDR3 is built from 15 residues. CDR3 protein: CASSEVGRGSYEQYF. CDR3 nucleotides: TGTGCCAGCAGTGAAGTCGGCAGGGGGAGCTACGAGCAGTACTTC.

This clone has a single count. The chain combines TRBV9 with TRBJ2-1; D remains unclear. The germline gives CDR1 SGDLS, CDR2 YYNGEE. This CDR3 is built from 11 residues. The germline V and J ends were trimmed by 4 bases and 3 bases, with 2 bases remaining between them. The chain's CDR3 is CASSLYNEQFF. The CDR3 DNA reads TGTGCCAGCAGCCTCTACAATGAGCAGTTCTTC.

The rearrangement uses TRBV28 and TRBJ2-3; 7 nucleotides agree with TRBD2. This CDR3 contains 14 residues. From germline, CDR1 is MDHEN and CDR2 SYDVKM. V shed 3 bases, J shed 4 bases, and the junction held 4 bases outside the gene matches. CDR3 in DNA: TGTGCCAGCAGTTTTCGCCTAGCGGCAGATACGCAGTATTTT. It codes for CASSFRLAADTQYF. Filled out from reference TRBV28 and TRBJ2-3, the complete variable domain reads DVKVTQSSRYLVKRTGEKVFLECVQDMDHENMFWYRQDPGLGLRLIYFSYDVKMKEKGDIPEGYSVSREKKERFSLILESASTNQTSMYLCASSFRLAADTQYFGPGTRLTVL.

The chain couples TRBV6-5 to TRBJ1-2; no firm D call. The CDR3 runs to 14 residues. Trimming stripped 7 bases from V and 7 bases from J, with 19 bases between. Germline V gene sequence: CDR1 MNHEY, CDR2 SVGAGI. CDR3 sequence reads: CASNQAQRSGGYTF. CDR3 nucleotides: TGTGCCAGCAATCAGGCGCAGCGGTCGGGTGGCTACACCTTC.

This clone was picked up one time. The chain joins TRBV6-5 to TRBJ2-2; the match to TRBD2 covers 10 bases. CDR3 length: 14 amino acids. From germline, CDR1 is MNHEY and CDR2 SVGAGI. Unmatched junction bases numbered 5, after V lost 6 bases and J lost 7 bases. The CDR3 reads CASRPGLASGELFF. CDR3 coding DNA: TGTGCCAGCAGGCCGGGACTAGCGAGCGGGGAGCTGTTTTTT.

This clone appeared once. The J gene is TRBJ2-4, the V gene TRBV19, with 11 bases aligning to TRBD1. CDR1 LNHDA and CDR2 SQIVND come from the germline V gene (reference sequence). V shed 5 bases, J shed 8 bases, and the junction held 5 bases outside the gene matches. The CDR3 is made up of 14 amino acids. The CDR3 sequence: CASSLGQGEYIQYF. CDR3 nucleotide sequence: TGTGCCAGTAGTTTGGGACAGGGGGAGTACATTCAGTACTTC.

This clone showed up just once. This rearrangement joins TRBV5-1 to TRBJ1-1, with D possibly being TRBD1 (5 bases). Looked up from germline, CDR1 is SGHRS and CDR2 is YFSETQ. The length of the CDR3 is 13 residues. Deletions cut 5 bases from V and 3 bases from J, with 11 bases between. CDR3 in amino acids: CASRQGQDTEAFF. The CDR3 bases are TGCGCCAGCAGACAAGGACAAGACACTGAAGCTTTCTTT.

The chain is built from TRBV29-1 and TRBJ2-5; 7 bases map to TRBD1. This CDR3 region has 14 residues. V gave up 7 bases and J gave up 0 bases; unmatched junction bases: 8. Germline CDR1 is SQVTM and CDR2 is ANQGSEA. The CDR3 loop is CSAAGTEYQETQYF. The CDR3 DNA reads TGCAGCGCCGCCGGGACAGAGTACCAAGAGACCCAGTACTTC.

The V call is TRBV5-1, the J call TRBJ2-3, with 8 bases lining up with TRBD2. This CDR3 comprises 15 residues. Germline V gene sequence: CDR1 SGHRS, CDR2 YFSETQ. V was clipped by 4 bases and J by 0 bases; unmatched bases: 4. The CDR3 loop reads CASSNSGASTDTQYF. In DNA form, the CDR3 reads TGCGCCAGCAGCAATAGCGGGGCTAGCACAGATACGCAGTATTTT.

DNA of the CDR3: TGTGCCACCAGTGATTTAACCCATGGGGACAATGAGCAGTTCTTC. Residues: CATSDLTHGDNEQFF. V is TRBV24-1 and J is TRBJ2-1; D gene uncertain. V lost 1 base to trimming and J lost 5 bases, with 11 bases between them. This CDR3 is built from 15 residues. Germline values: CDR1 KGHDR, CDR2 SFDVKD.

The genes are TRBV9 and TRBJ2-5; no definite D call. The V gene lost 0 bases and the J gene lost 1 base, with 4 bases spanning the gap. This CDR3 region has 13 residues. Germline V gene data show CDR1 as SGDLS and CDR2 as YYNGEE. The CDR3 DNA sequence: TGTGCCAGCAGCGTAGACACCCAAGAGACCCAGTACTTC. It translates to CASSVDTQETQYF. Full variable domain (missing parts from reference TRBV9 and TRBJ2-5): DSGVTQTPKHLITATGQRVTLRCSPRSGDLSVYWYQQSLDQGLQFLIQYYNGEERAKGNILERFSAQQFPDLHSELNLSSLELGDSALYFCASSVDTQETQYFGPGTRLLVL.